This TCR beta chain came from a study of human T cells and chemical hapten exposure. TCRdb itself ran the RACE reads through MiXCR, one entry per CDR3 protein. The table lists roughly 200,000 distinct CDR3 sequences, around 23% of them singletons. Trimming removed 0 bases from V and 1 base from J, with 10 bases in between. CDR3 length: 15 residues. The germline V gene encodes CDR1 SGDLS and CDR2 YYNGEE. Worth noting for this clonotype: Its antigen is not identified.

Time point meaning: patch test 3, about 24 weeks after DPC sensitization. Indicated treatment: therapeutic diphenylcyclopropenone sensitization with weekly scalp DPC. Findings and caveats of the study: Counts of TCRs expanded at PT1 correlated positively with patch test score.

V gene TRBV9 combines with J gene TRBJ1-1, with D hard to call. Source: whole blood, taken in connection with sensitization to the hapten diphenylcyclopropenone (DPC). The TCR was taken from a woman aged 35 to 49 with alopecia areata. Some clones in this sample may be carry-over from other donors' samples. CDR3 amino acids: CASSVEPARNTEAFF. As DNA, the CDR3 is TGTGCCAGCAGCGTAGAACCGGCCCGGAACACTGAAGCTTTCTTT.